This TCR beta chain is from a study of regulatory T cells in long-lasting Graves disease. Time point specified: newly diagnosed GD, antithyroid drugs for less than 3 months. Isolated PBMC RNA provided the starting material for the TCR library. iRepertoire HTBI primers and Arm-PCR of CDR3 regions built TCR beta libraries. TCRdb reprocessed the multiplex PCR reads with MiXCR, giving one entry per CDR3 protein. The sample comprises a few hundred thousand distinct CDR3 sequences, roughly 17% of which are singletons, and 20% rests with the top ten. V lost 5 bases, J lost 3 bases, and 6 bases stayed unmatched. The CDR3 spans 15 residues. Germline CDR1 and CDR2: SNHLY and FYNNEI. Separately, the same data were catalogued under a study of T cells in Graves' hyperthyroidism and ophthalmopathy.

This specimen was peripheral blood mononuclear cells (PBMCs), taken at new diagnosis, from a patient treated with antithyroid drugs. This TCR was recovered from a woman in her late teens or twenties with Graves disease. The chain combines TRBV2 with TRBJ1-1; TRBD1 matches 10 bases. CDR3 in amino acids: CASSLSGTGDTEAFF. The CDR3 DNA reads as TGTGCCAGCAGTTTGTCCGGGACAGGGGACACTGAAGCTTTCTTT. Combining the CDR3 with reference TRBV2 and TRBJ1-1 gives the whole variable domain EPEVTQTPSHQVTQMGQEVILRCVPISNHLYFYWYRQILGQKVEFLVSFYNNEISEKSEIFDDQFSVERPDGSNFTLKIRSTKLEDSAMYFCASSLSGTGDTEAFFGQGTRLTVV.